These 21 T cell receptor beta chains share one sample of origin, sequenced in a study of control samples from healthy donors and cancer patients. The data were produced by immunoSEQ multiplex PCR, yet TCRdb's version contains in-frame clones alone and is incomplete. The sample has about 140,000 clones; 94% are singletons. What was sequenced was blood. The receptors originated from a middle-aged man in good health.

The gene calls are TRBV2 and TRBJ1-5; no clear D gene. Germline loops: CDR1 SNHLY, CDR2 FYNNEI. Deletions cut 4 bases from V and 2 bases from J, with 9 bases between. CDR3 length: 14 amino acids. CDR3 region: CASSVVQGNQPQHF. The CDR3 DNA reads TGTGCCAGCAGTGTTGTCCAGGGCAATCAGCCCCAGCATTTT.

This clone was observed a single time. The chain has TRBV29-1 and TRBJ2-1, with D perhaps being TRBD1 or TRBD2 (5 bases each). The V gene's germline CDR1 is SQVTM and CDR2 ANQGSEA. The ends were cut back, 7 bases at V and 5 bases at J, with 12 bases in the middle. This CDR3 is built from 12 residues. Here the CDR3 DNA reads TGCAGCGCCACAACGGGGCACAATGAGCAGTTCTTC. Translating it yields CSATTGHNEQFF.

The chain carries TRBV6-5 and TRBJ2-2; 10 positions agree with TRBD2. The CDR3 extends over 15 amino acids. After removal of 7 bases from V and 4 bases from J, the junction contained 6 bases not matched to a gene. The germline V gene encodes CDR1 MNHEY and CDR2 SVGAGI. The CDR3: CASTLSSGSTGELFF. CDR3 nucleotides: TGTGCCAGCACCCTTTCTAGCGGGAGCACCGGGGAGCTGTTTTTT.

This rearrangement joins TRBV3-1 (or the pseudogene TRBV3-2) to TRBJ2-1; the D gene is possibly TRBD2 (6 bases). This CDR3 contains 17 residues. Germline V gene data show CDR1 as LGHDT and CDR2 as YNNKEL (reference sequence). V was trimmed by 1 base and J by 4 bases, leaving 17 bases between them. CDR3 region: CASSQGAGGGAYNEQFF. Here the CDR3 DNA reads TGTGCCAGCAGCCAAGGGGCCGGTGGCGGGGCTTACAATGAGCAGTTCTTC.

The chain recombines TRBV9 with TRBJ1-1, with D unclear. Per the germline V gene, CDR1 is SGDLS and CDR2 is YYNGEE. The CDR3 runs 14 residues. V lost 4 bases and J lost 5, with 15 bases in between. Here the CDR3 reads CASSPLALGTEAFF. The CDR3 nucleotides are TGTGCCAGCAGCCCCCTAGCCCTCGGGACTGAAGCTTTCTTT. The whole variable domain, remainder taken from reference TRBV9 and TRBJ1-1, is DSGVTQTPKHLITATGQRVTLRCSPRSGDLSVYWYQQSLDQGLQFLIQYYNGEERAKGNILERFSAQQFPDLHSELNLSSLELGDSALYFCASSPLALGTEAFFGQGTRLTVV.

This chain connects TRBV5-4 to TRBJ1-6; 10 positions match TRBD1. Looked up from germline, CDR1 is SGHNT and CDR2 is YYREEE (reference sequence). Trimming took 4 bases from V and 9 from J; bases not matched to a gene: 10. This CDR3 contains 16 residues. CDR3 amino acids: CASSPGQGDIGSPLHF. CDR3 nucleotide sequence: TGTGCCAGCAGCCCCGGACAGGGGGATATTGGTTCACCCCTCCACTTT.

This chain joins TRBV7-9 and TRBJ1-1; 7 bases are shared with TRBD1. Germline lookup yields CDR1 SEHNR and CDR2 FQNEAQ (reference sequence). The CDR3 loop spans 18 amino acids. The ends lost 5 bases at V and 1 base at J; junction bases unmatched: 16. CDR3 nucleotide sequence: TGTGCCAGCAGCCACCCCAGGGGGGAAGGGAACGCGAACACTGAAGCTTTCTTT. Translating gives CASSHPRGEGNANTEAFF.

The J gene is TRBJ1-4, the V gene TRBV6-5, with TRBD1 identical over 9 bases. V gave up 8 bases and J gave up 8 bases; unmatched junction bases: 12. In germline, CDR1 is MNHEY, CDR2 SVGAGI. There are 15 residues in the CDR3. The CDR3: CASGFPGQGREKLFF. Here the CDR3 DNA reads TGTGCCAGCGGGTTTCCGGGACAGGGTCGAGAAAAACTGTTTTTT.

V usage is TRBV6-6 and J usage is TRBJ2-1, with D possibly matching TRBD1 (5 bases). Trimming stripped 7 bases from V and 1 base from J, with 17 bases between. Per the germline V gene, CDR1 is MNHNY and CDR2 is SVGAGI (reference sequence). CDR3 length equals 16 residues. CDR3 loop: CASTPRVRTSYNEQFF. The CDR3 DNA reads TGTGCCAGCACCCCCAGGGTTAGGACATCCTACAATGAGCAGTTCTTC.

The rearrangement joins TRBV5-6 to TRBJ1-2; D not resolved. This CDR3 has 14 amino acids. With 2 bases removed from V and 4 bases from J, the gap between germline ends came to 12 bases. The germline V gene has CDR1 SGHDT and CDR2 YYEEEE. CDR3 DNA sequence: TGTGCCAGCAGCTTAGGTCATGGAGGCTATGGCTACACCTTC. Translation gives CASSLGHGGYGYTF. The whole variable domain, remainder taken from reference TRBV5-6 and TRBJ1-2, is DAGVTQSPTHLIKTRGQQVTLRCSPKSGHDTVSWYQQALGQGPQFIFQYYEEEERQRGNFPDRFSGHQFPNYSSELNVNALLLGDSALYLCASSLGHGGYGYTFGSGTRLTVV.

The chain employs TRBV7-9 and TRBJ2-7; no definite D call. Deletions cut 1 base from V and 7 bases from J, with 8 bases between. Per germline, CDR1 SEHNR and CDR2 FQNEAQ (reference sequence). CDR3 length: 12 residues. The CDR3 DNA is TGTGCCAGCAGCTTAGAGGTGGGGGAGCAGTACTTC. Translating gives CASSLEVGEQYF.

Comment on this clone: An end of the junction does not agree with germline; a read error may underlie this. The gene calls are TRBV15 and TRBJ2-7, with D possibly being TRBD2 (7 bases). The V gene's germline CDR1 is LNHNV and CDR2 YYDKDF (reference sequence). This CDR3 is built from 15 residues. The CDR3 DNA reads TGTGCCACCAGCAGATCCCGGGGGGCTGGTCGGGACCTACACTTC. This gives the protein CATSRSRGAGRDLHF.

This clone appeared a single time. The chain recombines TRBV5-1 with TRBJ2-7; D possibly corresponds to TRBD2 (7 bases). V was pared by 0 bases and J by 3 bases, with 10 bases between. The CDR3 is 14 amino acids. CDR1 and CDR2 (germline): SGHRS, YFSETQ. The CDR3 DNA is TGCGCCAGCAGCTTGGGGGAGGGGGTCTACGAGCAGTACTTC. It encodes CASSLGEGVYEQYF.

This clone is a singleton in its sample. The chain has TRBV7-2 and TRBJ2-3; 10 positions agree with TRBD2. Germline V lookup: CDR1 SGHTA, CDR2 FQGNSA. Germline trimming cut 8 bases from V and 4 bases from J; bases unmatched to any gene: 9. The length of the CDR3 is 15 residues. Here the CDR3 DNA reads TGTGCCAGCCATGAAGCGGGGGGGCACTCAGATACGCAGTATTTT. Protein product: CASHEAGGHSDTQYF.

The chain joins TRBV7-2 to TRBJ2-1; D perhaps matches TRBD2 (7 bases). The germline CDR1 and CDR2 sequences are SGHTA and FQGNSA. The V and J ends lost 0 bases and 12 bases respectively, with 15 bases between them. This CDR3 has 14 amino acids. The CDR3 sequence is CASSLARGGMRQFF. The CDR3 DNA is TGTGCCAGCAGCTTAGCCAGGGGAGGGATGCGGCAGTTCTTC.

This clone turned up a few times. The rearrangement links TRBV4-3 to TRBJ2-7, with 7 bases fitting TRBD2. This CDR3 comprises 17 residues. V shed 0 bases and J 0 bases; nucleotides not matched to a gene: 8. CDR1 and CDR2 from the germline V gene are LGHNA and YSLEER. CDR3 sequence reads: CASSQDSHGGSSYEQYF. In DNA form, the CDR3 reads TGCGCCAGCAGCCAAGACTCGCACGGGGGGAGCTCCTACGAGCAGTACTTC.

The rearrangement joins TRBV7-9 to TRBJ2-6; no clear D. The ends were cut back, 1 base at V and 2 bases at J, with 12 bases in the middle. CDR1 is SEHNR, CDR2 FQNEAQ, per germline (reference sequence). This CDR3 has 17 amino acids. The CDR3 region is CASSLVWTDAGANVLTF. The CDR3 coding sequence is TGTGCCAGCAGCTTAGTTTGGACGGACGCTGGGGCCAACGTCCTGACTTTC. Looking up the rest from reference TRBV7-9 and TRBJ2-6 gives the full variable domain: DTGVSQNPRHKITKRGQNVTFRCDPISEHNRLYWYRQTLGQGPEFLTYFQNEAQLEKSRLLSDRFSAERPKGSFSTLEIQRTEQGDSAMYLCASSLVWTDAGANVLTFGAGSRLTVL.

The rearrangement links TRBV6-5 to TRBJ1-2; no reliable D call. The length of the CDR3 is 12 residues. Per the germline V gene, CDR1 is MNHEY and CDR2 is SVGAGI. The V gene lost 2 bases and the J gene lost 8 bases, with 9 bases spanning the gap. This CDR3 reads CASSYLGRGYTF. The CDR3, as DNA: TGTGCCAGCAGTTACCTTGGGAGGGGCTACACCTTC.

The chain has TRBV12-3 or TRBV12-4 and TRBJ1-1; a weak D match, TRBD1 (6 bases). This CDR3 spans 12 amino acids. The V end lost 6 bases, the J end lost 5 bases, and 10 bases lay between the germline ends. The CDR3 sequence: CASSLRGTEAFF. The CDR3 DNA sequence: TGTGCCAGCAGCCTCAGGGGAACTGAAGCTTTCTTT.

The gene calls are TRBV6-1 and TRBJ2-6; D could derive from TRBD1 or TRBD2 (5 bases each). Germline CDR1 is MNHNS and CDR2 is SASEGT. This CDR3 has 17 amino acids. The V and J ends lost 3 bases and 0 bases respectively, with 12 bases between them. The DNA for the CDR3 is TGTGCCAGCAGTGATTGGGGGTCCAGCTCTGGGGCCAACGTCCTGACTTTC. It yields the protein CASSDWGSSSGANVLTF.

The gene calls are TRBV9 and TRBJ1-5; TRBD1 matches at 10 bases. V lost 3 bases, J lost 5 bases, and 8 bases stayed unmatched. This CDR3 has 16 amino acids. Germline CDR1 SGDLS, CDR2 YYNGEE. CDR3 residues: CASSAGDRGPDQPQHF. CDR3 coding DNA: TGTGCCAGCAGCGCAGGGGACAGGGGCCCCGATCAGCCCCAGCATTTT.